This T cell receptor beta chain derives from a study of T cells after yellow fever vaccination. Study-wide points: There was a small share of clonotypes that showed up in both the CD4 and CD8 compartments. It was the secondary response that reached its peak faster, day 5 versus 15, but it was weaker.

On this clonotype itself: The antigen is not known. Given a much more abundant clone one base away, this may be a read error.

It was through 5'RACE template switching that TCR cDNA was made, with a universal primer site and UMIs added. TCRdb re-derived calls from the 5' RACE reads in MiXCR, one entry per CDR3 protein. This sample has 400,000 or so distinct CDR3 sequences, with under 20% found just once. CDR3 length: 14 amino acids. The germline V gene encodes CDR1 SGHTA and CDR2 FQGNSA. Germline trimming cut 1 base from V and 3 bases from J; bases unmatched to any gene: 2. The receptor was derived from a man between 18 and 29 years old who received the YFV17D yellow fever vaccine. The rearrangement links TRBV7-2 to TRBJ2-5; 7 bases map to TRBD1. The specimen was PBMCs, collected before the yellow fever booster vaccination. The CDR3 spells CASSLEGAKETQYF. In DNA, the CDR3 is TGTGCCAGCAGCTTAGAGGGGGCGAAAGAGACCCAGTACTTC. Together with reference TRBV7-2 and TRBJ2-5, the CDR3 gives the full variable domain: GAGVSQSPSNKVTEKGKDVELRCDPISGHTALYWYRQSLGQGLEFLIYFQGNSAPDKSGLPSDRFSAERTGGSVSTLTIQRTQQEDSAVYLCASSLEGAKETQYFGPGTRLLVL.